This T cell receptor (beta chain) was retrieved from a study of shared clonotypes between healthy human individuals. General study points: Genetic and exposure-history diversity was limited by the small donor number. Specimens sampled were limited to blood, with tissue repertoires likely differing. Donor clonotype sharing was expected to depend on sequencing depth.

This clone came up many times. The antigen is not known. Distinct nucleotide sequences in the sample also encode this CDR3. Sequenced by immunoSEQ multiplex PCR; TCRdb stores in-frame clones only, minus some. The sample has some 470,000 clones; roughly four fifths are singletons. This CDR3 is 15 amino acids long. Per germline, CDR1 MNHEY and CDR2 SVGAGI. Caucasian adults residing in Nashville, Tennessee made up all the donors. This sequence originates from a woman in her thirties or forties in good health. Some clones in this sample may be carry-over from other donors' samples. The sequencing input was PBMCs. The chain links TRBV6-5 to TRBJ2-5; tentatively, D is TRBD2 (5 bases). The J call may be wrong; the DNA end is better matched by TRBJ2-7. In nucleotides, the CDR3 is TGTGCCAGCAGCGTCTCTACGGACTCATCCTACGAGCAGTACTTC. Translating it yields CASSVSTDSSYEQYF.